A single sample is the source of the 20 T cell receptor beta chains below, sequenced in a study of T cells in Graves' hyperthyroidism and ophthalmopathy. There were TCR beta CDR3 regions amplified from RNA transcripts. The study used the HTBI primer set for a first-round RT-PCR of the TCR CDR3. TCRdb redid the calling of the multiplex PCR reads with MiXCR, one entry per CDR3 protein. Counted here are hundreds of thousands of distinct CDR3 sequences, over 11% occurring once; the ten biggest clones make up more than 5%. The material sequenced was blood. These receptors all stem from a woman younger than 45 with Graves' hyperthyroidism that later progressed to Graves' ophthalmopathy.

The chain joins TRBV4-2 to TRBJ2-1, with D unresolved. The CDR3 consists of 15 residues. Per the germline V gene, CDR1 is LGHNA and CDR2 is YNFKEQ. V gave up 0 bases and J gave up 5 bases, with 11 bases separating them. In DNA, the CDR3 is TGTGCCAGCAGCCAAGATACCCTAGGGAACAATGAGCAGTTCTTC. This codes for CASSQDTLGNNEQFF.

In this sample, this clonotype turned up a few times. V gene TRBV20-1 combines with J gene TRBJ1-4; tentatively, D is TRBD1 (6 bases). V was pared by 6 bases and J by 0 bases, with 11 bases between. The CDR3 has 14 amino acids. Germline loops: CDR1 DFQATT, CDR2 SNEGSKA (reference sequence). The CDR3 sequence is CSALYRATNEKLFF. As DNA, the CDR3 is TGCAGTGCACTTTACAGGGCAACTAATGAAAAACTGTTTTTT.

In its sample, this clonotype was seen a few times. The V call is TRBV6-5, the J call TRBJ1-6, with D unresolved. Germline assignment: CDR1 MNHEY and CDR2 SVGAGI. CDR3 length: 16 amino acids. V was trimmed by 0 bases and J by 6 bases, leaving 12 bases between them. The CDR3 coding sequence is TGTGCCAGCAGTTACTCAAAGGTTTCGGGTAATTCACCCCTCCACTTT. Translating gives CASSYSKVSGNSPLHF.

This clonotype was counted ten times or more. The chain links TRBV27 to TRBJ1-2; no clear D. V lost 6 bases, J lost 7 bases, and 24 bases lay in between. Germline CDR1 reads MNHEY; CDR2 reads SMNVEV (reference sequence). The CDR3 has 16 amino acids. CDR3 region: CASSPSGAYKAFGYTF. Written as DNA, the CDR3 is TGTGCCAGCAGCCCGAGTGGAGCGTATAAGGCCTTTGGCTACACCTTC.

Only a few counts were recorded for this clonotype. CDR3 bases: TGTGCCAGCAGCCCCGGATTTCAGGGGGAGACCCAGTACTTC. Amino acid sequence: CASSPGFQGETQYF. The V call is TRBV7-9, the J call TRBJ2-5; D is possibly TRBD1 (6 bases). Germline CDR1 is SEHNR and CDR2 is FQNEAQ (reference sequence). The V end lost 5 bases, the J end lost 5 bases, and 15 bases lay between the germline ends. The CDR3 covers 14 residues.

The table lists this clonotype with many counts. This chain links TRBV7-9 with TRBJ1-6, with D possibly being TRBD1 (6 bases). Between the trimmed V and J ends, which lost 2 bases and 12 bases, there was a span of 11 bases. CDR1 and CDR2 (germline): SEHNR, FQNEAQ (reference sequence). This CDR3 is 13 amino acids long. The CDR3 region is CASSLNRERPLHF. The CDR3 coding sequence is TGTGCCAGCAGCTTAAACAGGGAAAGACCCCTCCACTTT.

The chain recombines TRBV9 with TRBJ2-5; D call uncertain. Per the germline V gene, CDR1 is SGDLS and CDR2 is YYNGEE. V lost 0 bases to trimming and J lost 5 bases, with 8 bases between them. The CDR3 sequence is 13 residues long. CDR3 DNA: TGTGCCAGCAGCGTAGCTACGCGCGAGACCCAGTACTTC. Residues: CASSVATRETQYF.

At least ten counts were recorded for this clonotype. Written as DNA, the CDR3 is TGTGCCAGCAGCTCCCCAGGGGGTAGGCCCGGGGAGCTGTTTTTT. This sequence encodes CASSSPGGRPGELFF. The chain has TRBV28 and TRBJ2-2, with 7 nucleotides matching TRBD1. The length of the CDR3 is 15 residues. V lost 6 bases, J lost 6 bases, and 10 bases stayed unmatched. Germline-derived CDR1 and CDR2 are MDHEN and SYDVKM.

This clonotype was detected many times. DNA of the CDR3: TGTGCCAGCAGTGAAATCAGACTAGCGGGAGCTCTTGGTGGCAATGAGCAGTTCTTC. It yields the protein CASSEIRLAGALGGNEQFF. The J gene is TRBJ2-1, the V gene TRBV2, with TRBD2 identical over 12 bases. Germline CDR1 and CDR2: SNHLY and FYNNEI. The CDR3 is made up of 19 amino acids. J lost 6 bases, V lost 2 bases, and 14 bases had no gene match.

This clonotype was counted a few times. V usage is TRBV20-1 and J usage is TRBJ1-1, with TRBD1 as a possible D gene (6 bases). CDR1 and CDR2 from the germline V gene are DFQATT and SNEGSKA (reference sequence). V was clipped by 6 bases and J by 1 base, with 15 bases between them. The CDR3 has 14 residues. CDR3 protein: CSATTGIRNTEAFF. CDR3 DNA: TGCAGTGCGACTACAGGGATTAGGAACACTGAAGCTTTCTTT.

This clonotype was picked up many times. The V and J genes are TRBV11-3 and TRBJ1-3; D is uncertain. V was trimmed by 2 bases and J by 2 bases, leaving 10 bases between them. CDR3 length: 15 residues. Germline V gene data show CDR1 as SGHNT and CDR2 as YENEEA. This CDR3 reads CASSLLASAGNTIYF. The CDR3 DNA reads as TGTGCCAGCAGCTTATTAGCCTCCGCTGGAAACACCATATATTTT.

At least ten counts were recorded for this clonotype. This chain connects TRBV29-1 to TRBJ2-7; 9 nucleotides align to TRBD1. CDR3 length: 12 residues. Germline lookup yields CDR1 SQVTM and CDR2 ANQGSEA. V lost 6 bases and J lost 5; bases outside the gene matches: 5. For the CDR3, the DNA is TGCAGCGTAGGACAGGGGAACCACGAGCAGTACTTC. Translating it yields CSVGQGNHEQYF.

This clonotype was recorded many times. The V gene is TRBV11-2, the J gene TRBJ2-5; the D gene is possibly TRBD1 (5 bases). Germline V gene lookup returns CDR1 SGHAT and CDR2 FQNNGV. V shed 5 bases and J shed 5 bases, with 12 bases lying between them. The CDR3 covers 13 residues. The CDR3 protein is CASSVRDLETQYF. The CDR3 DNA is TGTGCCAGCAGCGTCAGGGATCTGGAGACCCAGTACTTC.

Many counts were recorded for this clonotype. The genes are TRBV30 and TRBJ2-2; no firm D call. Germline V gene sequence: CDR1 GTSNPN, CDR2 SVGIG (reference sequence). CDR3 length: 14 amino acids. V lost 6 bases and J lost 3, with 14 bases in between. The chain's CDR3 is CACKKTQDTGELFF. As DNA, the CDR3 is TGTGCCTGTAAAAAGACGCAGGACACCGGGGAGCTGTTTTTT.

This clonotype was detected ten times or more. The chain carries TRBV2 and TRBJ2-2; 11 nucleotides agree with TRBD2. V was pared by 6 bases and J by 5 bases, with 5 bases of the junction left unmatched. Germline V gives CDR1 SNHLY, CDR2 FYNNEI. The CDR3 spans 15 residues. DNA for the CDR3: TGTGCCAGCAGGCCCGGGACTAGCGGAACCGGGGAGCTGTTTTTT. This encodes CASRPGTSGTGELFF.

Ten or more counts support this clonotype. The V and J genes are TRBV7-3 and TRBJ1-6; D ambiguous. Trimming shortened V by 6 bases and J by 7 bases, and 10 bases separated the two germline ends. The CDR3 totals 13 residues. Per germline, CDR1 SGHTA and CDR2 FQGTGA. The CDR3 is CASSLGGNSPLHF. CDR3 nucleotide sequence: TGTGCCAGCAGTTTAGGTGGGAATTCACCCCTCCACTTT.

This clonotype was seen many times. The rearrangement joins TRBV6-2 or TRBV6-3 to TRBJ2-7, with D tentatively TRBD2 (5 bases). Germline CDR1 and CDR2: MNHEY and SVGEGT. Between the trimmed V and J ends, which lost 5 bases and 0 bases, there was a span of 20 bases. The CDR3 covers 17 residues. Written as DNA, the CDR3 is TGTGCCAGCAGTGAGAGGCAGCCGAGGGAAAGCTCCTACGAGCAGTACTTC. Its translation is CASSERQPRESSYEQYF.

Of note for this clonotype: A much larger clonotype is one base distant, so this may be a read error. The rearrangement links TRBV12-3 or TRBV12-4 to TRBJ2-1, with D hard to call. Trimming removed 8 bases at V and 12 bases at J, with 17 bases between. This CDR3 has 12 amino acids. CDR3 nucleotide sequence: TGTGCCAGCCTCCTACTACCCGGTGGGCAGTTCTTC. Translation: CASLLLPGGQFF.

To note about this clonotype: A much bigger clone sits one base away, suggesting this may be a read error. This chain connects TRBV6-2 or TRBV6-3 to TRBJ2-3; 7 nucleotides line up with TRBD1. From germline, CDR1 is MNHEY and CDR2 SVGEGT. The CDR3 loop spans 15 amino acids. CDR3 bases: TGTGCCGGCAGTTACCGACAGGGTGGGGCAGATACGCAGTATTTT. Translation gives CAGSYRQGGADTQYF.

This chain joins TRBV7-3 and TRBJ2-1; 7 bases fit TRBD2. The length of the CDR3 is 13 residues. The V gene's germline CDR1 is SGHTA and CDR2 FQGTGA. J was trimmed by 10 bases and V by 6 bases; bases with no gene match: 9. The CDR3 nucleotides read TGTGCCAGCAGACCGTCGGGGGGTGGAGAGCAGTTCTTC. Amino acid sequence: CASRPSGGGEQFF.